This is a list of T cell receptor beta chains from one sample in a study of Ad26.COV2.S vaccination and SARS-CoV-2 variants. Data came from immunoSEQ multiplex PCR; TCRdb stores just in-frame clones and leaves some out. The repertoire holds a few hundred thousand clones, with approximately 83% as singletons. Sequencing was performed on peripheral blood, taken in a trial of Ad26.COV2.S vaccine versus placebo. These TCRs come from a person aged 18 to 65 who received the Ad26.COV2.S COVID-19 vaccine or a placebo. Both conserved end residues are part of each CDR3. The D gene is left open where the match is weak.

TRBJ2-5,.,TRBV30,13,CAWSVSSTGTQYF,TGTGCCTGGAGTGTATCCTCCACGGGGACCCAGTACTTC
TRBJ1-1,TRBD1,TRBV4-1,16,CASSPLQGVRNTEAFF,TGCGCCAGCAGCCCCTTACAGGGGGTGAGGAACACTGAAGCTTTCTTT
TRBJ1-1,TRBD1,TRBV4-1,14,CASSQGDSNTEAFF,TGCGCCAGCAGCCAAGGGGACAGTAACACTGAAGCTTTCTTT
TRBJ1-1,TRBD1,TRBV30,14,CAWSVSTGRTEAFF,TGTGCCTGGAGTGTTTCGACAGGGCGCACTGAAGCTTTCTTT
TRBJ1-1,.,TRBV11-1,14,CASNLGRMNTEAFF,TGTGCCAGCAACTTGGGGCGTATGAACACTGAAGCTTTCTTT
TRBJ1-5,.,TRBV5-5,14,CASSPGHVGQPQHF,TGTGCCAGCAGTCCCGGACATGTGGGACAGCCCCAGCATTTT
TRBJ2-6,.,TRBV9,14,CASSLESGANVLTF,TGTGCCAGCAGCCTTGAGTCTGGGGCCAACGTCCTGACTTTC
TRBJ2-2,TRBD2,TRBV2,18,CASSGSIKRGANTGELFF,TGTGCCAGCAGTGGTTCCATAAAGCGGGGTGCGAACACCGGGGAGCTGTTTTTT
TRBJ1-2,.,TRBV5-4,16,CASSPGTPSGNYGYTF,TGTGCCAGCAGCCCAGGGACACCGAGTGGGAACTATGGCTACACCTTC
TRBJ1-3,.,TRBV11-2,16,CASSAADGGSWGTIYF,TGTGCCAGCAGCGCCGCCGACGGCGGTTCCTGGGGAACCATATATTTT
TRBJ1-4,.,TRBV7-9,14,CASSDRATNEKLFF,TGTGCCAGCAGTGACCGAGCAACTAATGAAAAACTGTTTTTT
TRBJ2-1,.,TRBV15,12,CATSRTFNEQFF,TGTGCCACCAGCAGGACGTTCAATGAGCAGTTCTTC
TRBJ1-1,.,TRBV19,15,CASSYPGGDNTEAFF,TGTGCCAGTAGCTACCCCGGGGGGGACAACACTGAAGCTTTCTTT